These 17 T cell receptor beta chains were all obtained from the same sample, sequenced in a study of identical twins. TCRdb reprocessed the 5' RACE reads with MiXCR, giving one entry per CDR3 protein. Of approximately 230,000 distinct CDR3 sequences listed, over 5.5% are singletons. Another study also made use of these data, one on T cells expressing NK-cell markers.

The specimen sequenced was CD8+ T cells sorted from blood. The origin of the receptors is a woman aged 18-30 years in good health.

In this sample, this clonotype turned up a few times. J is TRBJ1-2 and V is TRBV7-9; D call uncertain. The CDR3 consists of 14 residues. Between the trimmed V and J ends, which lost 4 bases and 3 bases, there was a span of 12 bases. Germline-derived CDR1 and CDR2 are SEHNR and FQNEAQ (reference sequence). DNA for the CDR3: TGTGCCAGCAGCTCCACGCCGGCCGACTATGGCTACACCTTC. This gives the protein CASSSTPADYGYTF.

This clonotype was counted ten times or more. The chain has TRBV3-1 and TRBJ1-4; D is perhaps TRBD1 (5 bases). V lost 6 bases, J lost 0 bases, and 17 bases lay in between. The CDR3 totals 17 residues. The germline V gene encodes CDR1 LGHDT and CDR2 YNNKEL (reference sequence). The CDR3 reads CASSPRGRATTNEKLFF. CDR3 bases: TGTGCCAGCAGTCCTCGGGGGAGGGCTACAACTAATGAAAAACTGTTTTTT.

This clonotype was counted many times. This sequence joins TRBV11-2 and TRBJ1-2; D not resolved. The CDR3 spans 15 residues. V lost 1 base, J lost 2 bases, and 11 bases lay in between. Germline V gene lookup returns CDR1 SGHAT and CDR2 FQNNGV. The DNA of the CDR3 is TGTGCCAGCAGCTTAGGGGGAGGGCGGAACTATGGCTACACCTTC. This translates into CASSLGGGRNYGYTF.

There are many counts of this clonotype. The rearrangement uses TRBV9 and TRBJ1-4; 8 bases fit TRBD1. Trimming took 2 bases from V and 6 from J; bases not matched to a gene: 6. There are 15 residues in the CDR3. Germline CDR1 reads SGDLS; CDR2 reads YYNGEE. CDR3 in amino acids: CASSVSGQADEKLFF. As DNA, the CDR3 is TGTGCCAGCAGCGTTTCGGGACAGGCAGATGAAAAACTGTTTTTT.

The V gene is TRBV9, the J gene TRBJ2-7, with D tentatively TRBD1 or TRBD2 (6 bases each). Trimming left V 0 bases short and J 8 bases short, with 21 bases between. The V gene's germline CDR1 is SGDLS and CDR2 YYNGEE. This CDR3 comprises 16 residues. CDR3 protein: CASSVDSRGDPFQQYF. The DNA of the CDR3 is TGTGCCAGCAGCGTAGATAGTAGGGGGGACCCTTTCCAGCAGTACTTC.

This clonotype was counted at least ten times. This sequence joins TRBV12-3 or TRBV12-4 and TRBJ2-5; tentatively, D is TRBD2 (5 bases). The V gene lost 2 bases and the J gene lost 4 bases, with 11 bases spanning the gap. This CDR3 is 14 amino acids long. The CDR3 sequence is CASSLPASRETQYF. As DNA, the CDR3 is TGTGCCAGCAGTTTACCGGCTAGCAGAGAGACCCAGTACTTC.

This clonotype was seen at least ten times. J is TRBJ1-2 and V is TRBV7-9; TRBD1 is a possible D gene (6 bases). The CDR3 runs 16 residues. Trimming took 5 bases from V and 8 from J, leaving 24 bases between them. CDR1 is SEHNR and CDR2 is FQNEAQ in the germline V gene (reference sequence). CDR3 loop: CASSPPTRQVVKGYTF. The CDR3 region has the DNA TGTGCCAGCAGCCCCCCTACAAGACAGGTGGTGAAGGGCTACACCTTC.

The genes are TRBV27 and TRBJ2-1, with a tentative D call TRBD1 (6 bases). Germline V CDR1 and CDR2: MNHEY, SMNVEV (reference sequence). Trimming shortened V by 3 bases and J by 7 bases, and 16 bases separated the two germline ends. The CDR3 totals 15 residues. CDR3 protein: CASSLLGTTGNEQFF. CDR3 sequence (DNA): TGTGCCAGCAGTTTGCTCGGGACAACGGGGAATGAGCAGTTCTTC.

This clonotype appeared a few times. The V call is TRBV13, the J call TRBJ2-1; TRBD2 matches 14 bases. V was pared by 5 bases and J by 8 bases, with 5 bases of the junction left unmatched. CDR1 PRHDT and CDR2 FYEKMQ come from the germline V gene (reference sequence). This CDR3 has 15 amino acids. The DNA of the CDR3 is TGTGCCAGCAGCCCAGGGACTAGCGGGAGATATGAGCAGTTCTTC. Residues: CASSPGTSGRYEQFF.

This clonotype came up a few times. V usage is TRBV10-2 and J usage is TRBJ1-5; D unresolved. V was trimmed by 3 bases and J by 0 bases, leaving 3 bases between them. The length of the CDR3 is 13 residues. The germline CDR1 and CDR2 sequences are WSHSY and SAAADI. The CDR3 sequence is CASSEYSNQPQHF. The CDR3 DNA follows: TGCGCCAGCAGTGAATATAGCAATCAGCCCCAGCATTTT.

About this clonotype itself: At one boundary the junction diverges from the germline segment, which might be a read error. The J gene is TRBJ2-3, the V gene TRBV20-1; 9 positions match TRBD2. The germline V gene encodes CDR1 DFQATT and CDR2 SNEGSKA (reference sequence). This CDR3 region has 16 residues. The CDR3 loop is CCASSGSTRGTDTQYF. The CDR3 nucleotides are TGCTGTGCTAGTAGCGGGAGTACCAGGGGCACAGATACGCAGTATTTT.

The chain recombines TRBV11-3 with TRBJ2-1; possibly TRBD1 for D (6 bases). Germline V lookup: CDR1 SGHNT, CDR2 YENEEA. The CDR3 loop spans 16 amino acids. Trimming shortened V by 0 bases and J by 3 bases, and 12 bases separated the two germline ends. The CDR3 region has the DNA TGTGCCAGCAGCTTAGATCAGGGGCTCTACTACAATGAGCAGTTCTTC. Translation gives CASSLDQGLYYNEQFF.

The genes are TRBV9 and TRBJ2-1, with 7 bases lining up with TRBD2. V shed 3 bases and J 0 bases; nucleotides not matched to a gene: 6. Germline V gene lookup returns CDR1 SGDLS and CDR2 YYNGEE. The CDR3 has 16 residues. CDR3 residues: CASSGLAASSYNEQFF. The CDR3 nucleotides are TGTGCCAGCAGCGGACTAGCAGCGAGCTCCTACAATGAGCAGTTCTTC. Together with reference TRBV9 and TRBJ2-1, the CDR3 gives the full variable domain: DSGVTQTPKHLITATGQRVTLRCSPRSGDLSVYWYQQSLDQGLQFLIQYYNGEERAKGNILERFSAQQFPDLHSELNLSSLELGDSALYFCASSGLAASSYNEQFFGPGTRLTVL.

The chain is built from TRBV2 and TRBJ1-4; D remains unclear. The CDR3 consists of 17 residues. CDR1 and CDR2 (germline): SNHLY, FYNNEI. V dropped 4 bases and J dropped 6 bases, with 21 bases sitting between them. CDR3 loop: CASSATIDVATDEKLFF. For the CDR3, the DNA is TGTGCCAGCAGTGCCACTATCGATGTAGCGACGGATGAAAAACTGTTTTTT.

This clonotype was detected only a few times. The V and J genes are TRBV7-9 and TRBJ1-1, with unresolved D. V shed 3 bases and J shed 7 bases, with 6 bases lying between them. Germline loops: CDR1 SEHNR, CDR2 FQNEAQ (reference sequence). The CDR3 contains 11 residues. Here the CDR3 reads CASSFSHEAFF. For the CDR3, the DNA is TGTGCCAGCAGCTTTTCCCATGAAGCTTTCTTT.

This clonotype was detected many times. The J gene is TRBJ1-2, the V gene TRBV5-1; D call uncertain. Trimming cost V 0 bases and J 4 bases, with 10 bases left between them. CDR1 is SGHRS, CDR2 YFSETQ, per germline. This CDR3 is 14 amino acids long. The CDR3 is CASSLALAVYGYTF. The CDR3 bases are TGCGCCAGCAGCTTGGCCCTGGCGGTCTATGGCTACACCTTC.

The rearrangement uses TRBV24-1 and TRBJ2-3; 11 bases agree with TRBD2. Germline V gives CDR1 KGHDR, CDR2 SFDVKD. The V gene end was trimmed by 9 bases and the J gene end by 4 bases; junction bases not matched to a gene: 5. The CDR3 sequence is 14 residues long. CDR3 nucleotide sequence: TGTGCCACCGCCGGGACTAGCGGTTCAGATACGCAGTATTTT. Translating it yields CATAGTSGSDTQYF.